This T cell receptor beta chain was retrieved from a study of blood T cell repertoires in COVID-19. Whole-study context: In each case, the material was cDNA or gDNA derived from T cells, B-cell-depleted T cells, or PBMCs.

Clones were read by immunoSEQ multiplex PCR, and TCRdb kept only the in-frame ones, dropping some. The sample has around 150,000 clones; 75% to 85% are singletons. The CDR3 is made up of 15 amino acids. CDR1 and CDR2 (germline): MNHEY, SVGAGI. V was clipped by 0 bases and J by 7 bases, with 13 bases between them. This TCR came from a human donor in a cohort sampled during active COVID-19. The gene calls are TRBV6-5 and TRBJ1-5, with D perhaps TRBD1 (5 bases). The sample consisted of peripheral blood. The CDR3 here is CASSYSWGIEQPQHF. The CDR3 region has the DNA TGTGCCAGCAGTTACTCTTGGGGCATAGAACAGCCCCAGCATTTT.